The 22 T cell receptor beta chains reported below all come from one sample, sequenced in a study of spatial heterogeneity in lung cancer. MiXCR, run by TCRdb on the 5' RACE reads, gives a single entry per CDR3 protein. The top ten clones hold roughly an eighth of a sample with 20,000 to 25,000 distinct CDR3 sequences, roughly 6.9% of them seen once. Documented time point: sample taken at primary tumor resection. Frozen PBMC, nontumor lung or tumor provided whole RNA, which was sequenced unsorted. This specimen consisted of PBMCs, obtained at surgery. The origin of the receptors is a male donor with early-stage non-small cell lung cancer.

CDR3 residues: CASSRSGTGGEDTQYF. The CDR3 region has the DNA TGTGCCAGCAGCCGTTCCGGGACAGGGGGCGAAGATACGCAGTATTTT. The genes are TRBV4-2 and TRBJ2-3; 12 bases fit TRBD1. CDR3 length: 16 amino acids. Germline V lookup: CDR1 LGHNA, CDR2 YNFKEQ. V was pared by 4 bases and J by 5 bases, with 7 bases of the junction left unmatched.

By share of the sample, this clonotype is medium-sized (0.01 to 0.1%). The chain couples TRBV3-1 to TRBJ2-2, with D possibly TRBD1 on 5 matching bases. Germline-derived CDR1 and CDR2 are LGHDT and YNNKEL (reference sequence). The length of the CDR3 is 13 residues. V dropped 2 bases and J dropped 6 bases, with 7 bases sitting between them. For the CDR3, the DNA is TGTGCCAGCAGCCAAAGGGGATCCGGGGAGCTGTTTTTT. Its translation: CASSQRGSGELFF.

Ten or more counts support this clonotype. The chain employs TRBV6-5 and TRBJ2-7; D ambiguous. Germline CDR1 is MNHEY and CDR2 is SVGAGI. V was trimmed by 0 bases and J by 3 bases, leaving 12 bases between them. The CDR3 is made up of 15 amino acids. The CDR3 loop reads CASSYSRYTSYEQYF. The CDR3 region has the DNA TGTGCCAGCAGTTACTCGAGGTACACCAGCTACGAGCAGTACTTC.

This clonotype was seen more than once but under ten times. This chain uses TRBV4-2 with TRBJ1-4; possibly TRBD1 for D (5 bases). V was trimmed by 3 bases and J by 6 bases, leaving 20 bases between them. Germline lookup yields CDR1 LGHNA and CDR2 YNFKEQ. The CDR3 runs to 17 residues. CDR3 residues: CASSQVQGEGDDEKLFF. DNA of the CDR3: TGTGCCAGCAGCCAGGTACAAGGGGAGGGCGATGATGAAAAACTGTTTTTT.

The rearrangement links TRBV27 to TRBJ2-1, with 14 bases fitting TRBD2. This CDR3 contains 16 residues. V lost 0 bases, J lost 12 bases, and 7 bases stayed unmatched. The germline V gene encodes CDR1 MNHEY and CDR2 SMNVEV (reference sequence). The CDR3 here is CASSLSLGLAGVWQFF. In DNA, the CDR3 is TGTGCCAGCAGTTTATCCTTGGGACTAGCGGGAGTGTGGCAGTTCTTC.

Only a few counts were recorded for this clonotype. The chain has TRBV7-9 and TRBJ1-4; D is ambiguous. The germline V gene has CDR1 SEHNR and CDR2 FQNEAQ (reference sequence). Deletions cut 7 bases from V and 8 bases from J, with 20 bases between. This CDR3 region has 15 residues. CDR3: CASTPGGPGWEKLFF. The CDR3 DNA is TGTGCCAGCACCCCCGGTGGCCCTGGATGGGAAAAACTGTTTTTT.

The chain is built from TRBV20-1 and TRBJ1-5; possible D gene TRBD1, 6 bases. CDR3 size: 15 residues. V was shortened by 3 bases and J by 3 bases, with 15 bases between the two germline ends. Germline lookup yields CDR1 DFQATT and CDR2 SNEGSKA (reference sequence). CDR3 residues: CSARGAGPFNQPQHF. CDR3 bases: TGCAGTGCTAGGGGGGCAGGGCCCTTCAATCAGCCCCAGCATTTT.

This clonotype was observed at least ten times. The V and J genes are TRBV5-1 and TRBJ2-5; D not certain. V dropped 0 bases and J dropped 4 bases, with 7 bases sitting between them. Germline V gene lookup returns CDR1 SGHRS and CDR2 YFSETQ. The CDR3 consists of 13 residues. This chain's CDR3 is CASSLGLLETQYF. The CDR3 DNA reads as TGCGCCAGCAGCTTGGGACTGTTAGAGACCCAGTACTTC.

This clonotype was counted only a few times. The chain uses TRBV12-3 or TRBV12-4 and TRBJ2-1; 8 bases match TRBD2. The V segment lost 4 bases and the J segment 7 bases; nucleotides outside the gene matches: 9. The CDR3 length is 15 residues. The CDR3 here is CASSSGAGVYNEQFF. Here the CDR3 DNA reads TGTGCCAGCAGTTCCGGAGCGGGAGTCTATAATGAGCAGTTCTTC.

This clonotype was detected ten times or more. The chain joins TRBV7-9 to TRBJ2-1; 8 nucleotides agree with TRBD2. CDR1 SEHNR and CDR2 FQNEAQ come from the germline V gene (reference sequence). CDR3 size: 15 residues. The J segment lost 7 bases and the V segment lost 5 bases, leaving 10 bases of the junction unmatched. The CDR3 loop is CASSPASGPLNEQFF. The CDR3 DNA reads as TGTGCCAGCAGCCCCGCTAGCGGGCCCTTGAATGAGCAGTTCTTC.

In this sample, this clonotype turned up many times. This chain links TRBV5-5 with TRBJ2-1, with a tentative D call TRBD2 (5 bases). The V end lost 0 bases, the J end lost 5 bases, and 9 bases lay between the germline ends. Looked up from germline, CDR1 is SGHKS and CDR2 is YYEKEE (reference sequence). The CDR3 is 14 residues long. The DNA of the CDR3 is TGTGCCAGCAGCTTGGCCGGAGGAAACAATGAGCAGTTCTTC. Translation gives CASSLAGGNNEQFF.

This clonotype was observed many times. The chain carries TRBV5-1 and TRBJ2-3; D unresolved. The CDR3 sequence is 15 residues long. The ends were cut back, 2 bases at V and 0 bases at J, with 10 bases in the middle. CDR1 SGHRS and CDR2 YFSETQ come from the germline V gene. The CDR3 region is CASSFGSSSTDTQYF. CDR3 coding DNA: TGCGCCAGCAGCTTCGGCAGTTCTAGCACAGATACGCAGTATTTT. The full variable domain, completed using reference TRBV5-1 and TRBJ2-3, is KAGVTQTPRYLIKTRGQQVTLSCSPISGHRSVSWYQQTPGQGLQFLFEYFSETQRNKGNFPGRFSGRQFSNSRSEMNVSTLELGDSALYLCASSFGSSSTDTQYFGPGTRLTVL.

There are many counts of this clonotype. V usage is TRBV20-1 and J usage is TRBJ1-1, with D possibly TRBD1 on 5 matching bases. The germline gives CDR1 DFQATT, CDR2 SNEGSKA (reference sequence). CDR3 size: 14 residues. V lost 6 bases and J 4 bases, leaving 18 bases between the germline ends. The CDR3 nucleotides read TGCAGTGCCAGAACAGGCCAGGTTGGCACTGAAGCTTTCTTT. Translating gives CSARTGQVGTEAFF.

This clonotype came up many times. The gene calls are TRBV5-1 and TRBJ1-2, with a possible D match to TRBD1 (5 bases). V was clipped by 0 bases and J by 6 bases, with 12 bases between them. This CDR3 spans 14 amino acids. Germline assignment: CDR1 SGHRS and CDR2 YFSETQ. CDR3 nucleotide sequence: TGCGCCAGCAGCTTGGAGCCGGGGCTCCATGGCTACACCTTC. Translating gives CASSLEPGLHGYTF.

This chain links TRBV13 with TRBJ2-7; TRBD1 agrees at 8 bases. Per germline, CDR1 PRHDT and CDR2 FYEKMQ (reference sequence). J gave up 6 bases and V 5 bases, and 12 bases lay outside the gene matches. The CDR3 totals 15 residues. The CDR3 reads CASSQRTGLWSEQYF. The CDR3 nucleotides read TGTGCCAGCAGCCAAAGGACAGGGCTCTGGAGCGAGCAGTACTTC.

In this sample, this clonotype turned up many times. The V and J genes are TRBV5-4 and TRBJ1-6, with D tentatively TRBD1 (6 bases). This CDR3 is built from 14 residues. Germline loops: CDR1 SGHNT, CDR2 YYREEE (reference sequence). Trimming took 4 bases from V and 10 from J, leaving 15 bases between them. The CDR3 reads CASSIQGMGSPLHF. The CDR3 DNA sequence: TGTGCCAGCAGCATACAGGGTATGGGCTCACCCCTCCACTTT. The variable domain in full, completed from reference TRBV5-4 and TRBJ1-6, reads ETGVTQSPTHLIKTRGQQVTLRCSSQSGHNTVSWYQQALGQGPQFIFQYYREEENGRGNFPPRFSGLQFPNYSSELNVNALELDDSALYLCASSIQGMGSPLHFGNGTRLTVT.

This clonotype was seen many times. The J gene is TRBJ1-6, the V gene TRBV27; no definite D call. This CDR3 has 16 amino acids. The germline gives CDR1 MNHEY, CDR2 SMNVEV (reference sequence). Trimming cost V 5 bases and J 8 bases, with 19 bases left between them. The CDR3: CASSLLFGSWDSPLHF. DNA for the CDR3: TGTGCCAGCAGTCTCCTATTTGGTAGCTGGGATTCACCCCTCCACTTT.

This clonotype was seen repeatedly, ten times or more. The chain's CDR3 is CSVRRQGGLSSYNEQFF. The CDR3 DNA reads as TGCAGTGTACGAAGACAAGGTGGTCTCAGCTCCTACAATGAGCAGTTCTTC. The chain recombines TRBV20-1 with TRBJ2-1; the D is unclear. Germline V gene data show CDR1 as DFQATT and CDR2 as SNEGSKA (reference sequence). This CDR3 has 17 residues. V dropped 7 bases and J dropped 0 bases, with 22 bases sitting between them.

V gene TRBV6-2 or TRBV6-3 combines with J gene TRBJ2-1; D is unresolved. Germline loops: CDR1 MNHEY, CDR2 SVGEGT. Deletions cut 0 bases from V and 3 bases from J, with 0 bases between. This CDR3 is built from 12 residues. CDR3 sequence (DNA): TGTGCCAGCAGTTACTCCTACAATGAGCAGTTCTTC. It translates to CASSYSYNEQFF.

By sample fraction, this clonotype is medium-sized. The gene calls are TRBV5-1 and TRBJ1-2; possibly TRBD1 for D (6 bases). Germline CDR1 reads SGHRS; CDR2 reads YFSETQ. V dropped 4 bases and J dropped 2 bases, with 15 bases sitting between them. This CDR3 contains 15 residues. As DNA, the CDR3 is TGCGCCAGCAGCCCCACGTTTCAGGGGAACTATGGCTACACCTTC. It is translated as CASSPTFQGNYGYTF.

This clonotype was picked up a small number of times. This chain uses TRBV27 with TRBJ1-1, with 8 bases that match TRBD1. Germline V gene lookup returns CDR1 MNHEY and CDR2 SMNVEV (reference sequence). CDR3 length: 15 residues. V lost 6 bases to trimming and J lost 0 bases; unmatched junction nucleotides: 6. CDR3 nucleotides: TGTGCCAGCAGACCGGGACAGGCATTGAACACTGAAGCTTTCTTT. Protein: CASRPGQALNTEAFF.

Many counts were recorded for this clonotype. The J gene is TRBJ1-5, the V gene TRBV20-1, with 10 bases that match TRBD1. The CDR3 loop spans 16 amino acids. The germline CDR1 and CDR2 sequences are DFQATT and SNEGSKA (reference sequence). The V gene end was trimmed by 2 bases and the J gene end by 6 bases; junction bases not matched to a gene: 10. CDR3 bases: TGCAGTGCTAGACGACAGGGGACAGGGGTTAGTCAGCCCCAGCATTTT. This gives the protein CSARRQGTGVSQPQHF.